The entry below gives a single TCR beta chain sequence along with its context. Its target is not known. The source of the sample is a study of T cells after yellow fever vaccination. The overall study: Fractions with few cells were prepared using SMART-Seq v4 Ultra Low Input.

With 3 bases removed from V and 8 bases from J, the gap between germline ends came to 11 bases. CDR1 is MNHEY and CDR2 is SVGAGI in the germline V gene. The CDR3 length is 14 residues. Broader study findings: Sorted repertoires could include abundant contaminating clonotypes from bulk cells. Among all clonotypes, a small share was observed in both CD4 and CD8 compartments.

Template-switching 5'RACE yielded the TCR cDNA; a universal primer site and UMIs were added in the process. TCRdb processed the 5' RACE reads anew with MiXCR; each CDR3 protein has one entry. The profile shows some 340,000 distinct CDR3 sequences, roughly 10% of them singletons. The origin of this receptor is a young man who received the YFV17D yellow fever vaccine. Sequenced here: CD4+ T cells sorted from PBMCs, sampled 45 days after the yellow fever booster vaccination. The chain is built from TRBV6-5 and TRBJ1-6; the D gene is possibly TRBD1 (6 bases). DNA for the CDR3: TGTGCCAGCAGTTATGGGCAGGGGCATTCACCCCTCCACTTT. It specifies CASSYGQGHSPLHF.